Sequencing of this T cell receptor (beta chain) was carried out in a study of blood T cell repertoires in COVID-19. Study-level background: Acute and convalescent COVID-19 samples came from the United States, Italy and Spain.

Donors were grouped by their self-reported clinical history. Data came from immunoSEQ multiplex PCR; TCRdb stores just in-frame clones and leaves some out. The top ten hold 5% to 7% of the sample, which has 180,000 or so clones, roughly 82% seen once. This sequence was found in a man aged 40-55 years with acute COVID-19. The sample consisted of PBMCs or T cells enriched from blood (not recorded which).

The CDR3 region has the DNA TGCGCCAGCAGACAATCAGGGGGCCCCAATCAGCCCCAGCATTTT. It specifies CASRQSGGPNQPQHF. V usage is TRBV5-1 and J usage is TRBJ1-5; TRBD1 aligns across 8 bases. This CDR3 region has 15 residues. Germline assignment: CDR1 SGHRS and CDR2 YFSETQ. The V segment lost 5 bases and the J segment 3 bases; nucleotides outside the gene matches: 7.